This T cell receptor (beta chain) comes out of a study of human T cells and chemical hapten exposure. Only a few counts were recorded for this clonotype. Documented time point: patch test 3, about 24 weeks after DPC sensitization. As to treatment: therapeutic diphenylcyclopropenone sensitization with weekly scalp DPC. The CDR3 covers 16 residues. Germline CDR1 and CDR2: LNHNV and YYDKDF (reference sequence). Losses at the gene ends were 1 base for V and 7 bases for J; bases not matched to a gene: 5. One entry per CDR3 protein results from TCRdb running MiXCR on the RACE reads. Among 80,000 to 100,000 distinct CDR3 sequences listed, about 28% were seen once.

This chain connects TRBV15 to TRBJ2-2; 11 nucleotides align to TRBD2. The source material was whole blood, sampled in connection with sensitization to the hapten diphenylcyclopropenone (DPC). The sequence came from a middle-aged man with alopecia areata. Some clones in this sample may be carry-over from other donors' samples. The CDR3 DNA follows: TGTGCCACCAGCAGAGTTGTCGGACTAGCGGGCGGGGAGCTGTTTTTT. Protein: CATSRVVGLAGGELFF.